One sample yielded the 30 T cell receptor beta chains listed below, sequenced in a study of cytomegalovirus exposure and HLA in healthy donors. The PCR used 60 Vbeta and 13 Jbeta primers. Clones were sequenced by immunoSEQ multiplex PCR, and TCRdb holds only the in-frame ones, with some missing. Its listing shows 100,000 to 150,000 clones. The sample was PBMCs. The receptors here all came from a middle-aged man in good health and CMV-seronegative.

The CDR3 nucleotides are TGTGCCAGCAGCTCCTACTCGAGCCTCTATACCTACAATGAGCAGTTCTTC. Protein sequence: CASSSYSSLYTYNEQFF. This chain links TRBV11-2 with TRBJ2-1; D is ambiguous. V lost 4 bases, J lost 2 bases, and 18 bases lay in between. The germline V gene has CDR1 SGHAT and CDR2 FQNNGV. The CDR3 has 17 residues.

The chain is built from TRBV5-1 and TRBJ1-1; 9 positions match TRBD1. CDR1 and CDR2 from the germline V gene are SGHRS and YFSETQ. The CDR3 loop spans 15 amino acids. The J segment lost 1 base and the V segment lost 4 bases, leaving 5 bases of the junction unmatched. Here the CDR3 DNA reads TGCGCCAGCAGCGGGACAGGGTGGGGGAACACTGAAGCTTTCTTT. Translation: CASSGTGWGNTEAFF.

J is TRBJ2-5 and V is TRBV14, with D uncertain. The tail of the sequence fits TRBJ2-7 better, so the J call may be wrong. The CDR3 is 12 amino acids. Germline CDR1 reads SGHDN; CDR2 reads FVKESK. CDR3 DNA sequence: TGTGCCAGCAGCCAAGCGCCCTACGAGCAGTACTTC. Encoded protein: CASSQAPYEQYF.

The chain employs TRBV5-1 and TRBJ1-4, with 10 bases aligning to TRBD1. V shed 6 bases, J shed 7 bases, and the junction held 9 bases outside the gene matches. Per germline, CDR1 SGHRS and CDR2 YFSETQ. This CDR3 region has 15 residues. DNA for the CDR3: TGCGCCAGCAAGCTAGGACAGGGGGTAGCTGAAAAACTGTTTTTT. Translated, it gives CASKLGQGVAEKLFF.

The chain is built from TRBV7-9 and TRBJ2-1; 11 bases agree with TRBD1. Trimming at V came to 4 bases and at J to 7 bases, leaving 9 bases not matched to a gene. The CDR3 runs to 16 residues. The V gene's germline CDR1 is SEHNR and CDR2 FQNEAQ (reference sequence). The CDR3 DNA is TGTGCCAGCAGCTCAAGGGACAGGGGGTTCGAGAATGAGCAGTTCTTC. It translates to CASSSRDRGFENEQFF.

The chain is built from TRBV19 and TRBJ2-3; 10 nucleotides agree with TRBD2. The junction had 11 bases not matched to a gene; V was cut back by 3 bases and J by 8 bases. Germline CDR1 reads LNHDA; CDR2 reads SQIVND (reference sequence). This CDR3 is built from 16 residues. DNA for the CDR3: TGTGCCAGTAGTATCGCCGTGGTGTTAGCGGGAGGTACGCAGTATTTT. As protein: CASSIAVVLAGGTQYF.

This sequence joins TRBV10-3 and TRBJ2-1, with a possible D match to TRBD2 (5 bases). Germline V lookup: CDR1 ENHRY, CDR2 SYGVKD. This CDR3 is built from 12 residues. Trimming took 5 bases from V and 6 from J, leaving 8 bases between them. The CDR3 spells CAISLDFNEQFF. As DNA, the CDR3 is TGTGCCATCAGTCTGGACTTCAATGAGCAGTTCTTC.

The V and J genes are TRBV4-3 and TRBJ2-3, with 10 bases that match TRBD1. The CDR3 length is 16 residues. The germline V gene has CDR1 LGHNA and CDR2 YSLEER. Trimming cost V 3 bases and J 6 bases; bases outside gene matches: 9. The CDR3 DNA is TGCGCCAGCAGCCACATCGGACAGGGGGACGGGGATACGCAGTATTTT. It is translated as CASSHIGQGDGDTQYF.

The gene calls are TRBV4-1 and TRBJ2-7; TRBD2 might be the D (5 bases). The CDR3 is 15 residues long. Trimming removed 3 bases at V and 3 bases at J, with 15 bases between. Germline V gene lookup returns CDR1 MGHRA and CDR2 YSYEKL. Here the CDR3 DNA reads TGCGCCAGCAGCCAGACCCTCGGGATAAGCTACGAGCAGTACTTC. Its translation is CASSQTLGISYEQYF.

The V gene is TRBV10-3, the J gene TRBJ1-4; D gene unclear. CDR1 is ENHRY and CDR2 is SYGVKD in the germline V gene. V gave up 2 bases and J gave up 7 bases, with 5 bases separating them. The CDR3 runs to 12 residues. CDR3 sequence (DNA): TGTGCCATCAGTGAGAACGGTGAAAAACTGTTTTTT. Translating it yields CAISENGEKLFF.

The CDR3 bases are TGCGCCAGCAGCCAACGGGGACTAGGTGGCGAGCAGTACTTC. It yields the protein CASSQRGLGGEQYF. This chain links TRBV4-1 with TRBJ2-7, with 8 nucleotides matching TRBD2. The CDR3 length is 14 residues. With 2 bases clipped from V and 6 bases from J, the junction kept 6 bases outside the gene matches. In germline, CDR1 is MGHRA, CDR2 YSYEKL.

The chain combines TRBV11-3 with TRBJ2-3; 10 bases line up with TRBD2. CDR3 length: 15 residues. The germline CDR1 and CDR2 sequences are SGHNT and YENEEA. With V trimmed by 5 bases and J by 2 bases, 4 bases remained unmatched. The CDR3 loop reads CASSIGLAATDTQYF. In DNA, the CDR3 is TGTGCCAGCAGCATAGGACTAGCGGCCACAGATACGCAGTATTTT.

The genes are TRBV11-3 and TRBJ2-5; D gene uncertain. V shed 5 bases and J shed 4 bases, with 20 bases lying between them. This CDR3 comprises 16 residues. The V gene's germline CDR1 is SGHNT and CDR2 YENEEA. CDR3 coding DNA: TGTGCCAGCAGCCCGCGACTCGACCCCGGCGGAGAGACCCAGTACTTC. It encodes CASSPRLDPGGETQYF.

This rearrangement joins TRBV19 to TRBJ2-1; TRBD1 might be the D (5 bases). The CDR3 has 13 residues. The V end was cut by 9 bases, the J end by 15 bases, with 24 bases between. Germline CDR1 and CDR2: LNHDA and SQIVND (reference sequence). CDR3 sequence: CASSPALGDPPFF. The CDR3 region has the DNA TGTGCCAGCTCCCCGGCCCTAGGGGATCCTCCGTTCTTC.

The CDR3 DNA sequence: TGTGCCAGCAGTCGGGGGGGAACTAGCGGCTACGAGCAGTACTTC. Encoded protein: CASSRGGTSGYEQYF. The rearrangement links TRBV6-6 to TRBJ2-7, with 8 bases identical to TRBD2. The CDR3 is made up of 15 amino acids. V trimming: 5 bases; J trimming: 3 bases; junction bases outside the gene matches: 9. CDR1 and CDR2 from the germline V gene are MNHNY and SVGAGI (reference sequence).

The chain employs TRBV7-8 and TRBJ1-1; D is undetermined. CDR3 length equals 14 residues. Germline CDR1 reads SGHVS; CDR2 reads FQNEAQ. The V and J ends lost 1 base and 3 bases respectively, with 9 bases between them. CDR3 DNA sequence: TGTGCCAGCAGCTTAGGTTCCGGGGACACTGAAGCTTTCTTT. It encodes CASSLGSGDTEAFF.

The gene calls are TRBV6-6 and TRBJ1-5, with D uncertain. CDR3 size: 14 residues. The ends were cut back, 7 bases at V and 3 bases at J, with 13 bases in the middle. The germline CDR1 and CDR2 sequences are MNHNY and SVGAGI (reference sequence). This chain's CDR3 is CASTEIATNQPQHF. The CDR3 bases are TGTGCCAGCACCGAGATCGCCACCAATCAGCCCCAGCATTTT.

The chain carries TRBV5-1 and TRBJ2-7; 14 bases agree with TRBD2. V shed 0 bases and J 5 bases; nucleotides not matched to a gene: 16. The CDR3 extends over 20 amino acids. Germline V gene lookup returns CDR1 SGHRS and CDR2 YFSETQ. CDR3 sequence reads: CASSLVGTSGRVTLPDEQYF. In nucleotides, the CDR3 is TGCGCCAGCAGCTTGGTAGGGACTAGCGGGAGAGTAACCCTTCCGGACGAGCAGTACTTC.

The V gene is TRBV5-4, the J gene TRBJ2-2, with 8 bases that match TRBD2. The V and J ends lost 2 bases and 1 base, in that order; junction bases with no gene match: 1. Germline lookup yields CDR1 SGHNT and CDR2 YYREEE (reference sequence). The CDR3 consists of 15 residues. CDR3 amino acids: CASSLAGVNTGELFF. CDR3 in DNA: TGTGCCAGCAGCTTAGCGGGAGTGAACACCGGGGAGCTGTTTTTT.

The chain carries TRBV2 and TRBJ2-7; D is perhaps TRBD2 (6 bases). The CDR3 spans 14 residues. Germline CDR1 SNHLY, CDR2 FYNNEI. V gave up 5 bases and J gave up 3 bases, with 14 bases separating them. The CDR3 coding sequence is TGTGCCAGCAGTCCGGGACTGCCGCACTACGAGCAGTACTTC. It codes for CASSPGLPHYEQYF.

The chain is built from TRBV11-3 and TRBJ2-1; D unresolved. With 8 bases removed from V and 9 bases from J, the gap between germline ends came to 14 bases. The CDR3 consists of 12 residues. CDR1 and CDR2 (germline): SGHNT, YENEEA. DNA of the CDR3: TGTGCCAGCGGTGGAGCAAACGGTGAGCAGTTCTTC. Protein sequence: CASGGANGEQFF.

The J gene is TRBJ2-5, the V gene TRBV28; TRBD1 aligns across 9 bases. V was pared by 6 bases and J by 1 base, with 12 bases of the junction left unmatched. Germline CDR1 and CDR2: MDHEN and SYDVKM. The CDR3 loop spans 17 amino acids. Here the CDR3 reads CASSPDRGLLFQETQYF. The CDR3 DNA follows: TGTGCCAGCAGCCCGGACAGGGGACTTCTATTCCAAGAGACCCAGTACTTC.

The chain has TRBV6-1 and TRBJ2-7; D might be TRBD2 (6 bases). This CDR3 region has 15 residues. V was trimmed by 2 bases and J by 7 bases, leaving 18 bases between them. CDR1 and CDR2 from the germline V gene are MNHNS and SASEGT. CDR3 in amino acids: CASSEINGHGGEQYF. DNA of the CDR3: TGTGCCAGCAGTGAAATTAATGGGCATGGGGGGGAGCAGTACTTC.

CDR3 sequence (DNA): TGTGCCAGCAGCACCCGGACAGGGGACAATGAGCAGTTCTTC. It is translated as CASSTRTGDNEQFF. The chain has TRBV9 and TRBJ2-1; 9 bases align to TRBD1. This CDR3 is built from 14 residues. CDR1 is SGDLS and CDR2 is YYNGEE in the germline V gene. The V segment lost 4 bases and the J segment 5 bases; nucleotides outside the gene matches: 4.

J is TRBJ1-2 and V is TRBV19, with D possibly matching TRBD1 (6 bases). Germline CDR1 reads LNHDA; CDR2 reads SQIVND (reference sequence). The CDR3 extends over 14 amino acids. V shed 5 bases and J shed 2 bases, with 12 bases lying between them. The CDR3 DNA reads TGTGCCAGTAGTCCACAGGGTCGAAACTATGGCTACACCTTC. Encoded protein: CASSPQGRNYGYTF.

The rearrangement uses TRBV27 and TRBJ1-1, with D hard to call. V lost 2 bases to trimming and J lost 0 bases, with 7 bases between them. CDR1 is MNHEY and CDR2 is SMNVEV in the germline V gene (reference sequence). The CDR3 sequence is 14 residues long. In nucleotides, the CDR3 is TGTGCCAGCAGTTTAAGTGAGTTGAACACTGAAGCTTTCTTT. Translated: CASSLSELNTEAFF.

The genes are TRBV11-3 and TRBJ2-7; TRBD2 might be the D (7 bases). The CDR3 has 18 amino acids. Germline lookup yields CDR1 SGHNT and CDR2 YENEEA. V lost 4 bases and J lost 2, with 24 bases in between. The CDR3 sequence is CASSSTEWGGPEPYEQYF. CDR3 coding DNA: TGTGCCAGCAGCTCCACTGAATGGGGGGGCCCGGAGCCCTACGAGCAGTACTTC. Looking up the rest from reference TRBV11-3 and TRBJ2-7 gives the full variable domain: EAGVVQSPRYKIIEKKQPVAFWCNPISGHNTLYWYLQNLGQGPELLIRYENEEAVDDSQLPKDRFSAERLKGVDSTLKIQPAELGDSAVYLCASSSTEWGGPEPYEQYFGPGTRLTVT.

The rearrangement links TRBV19 to TRBJ1-2; no clear D. The CDR3 loop spans 12 amino acids. Germline CDR1 and CDR2: LNHDA and SQIVND (reference sequence). Trimming removed 6 bases from V and 8 bases from J, with 13 bases in between. The CDR3 DNA reads as TGTGCCAGTAGCCCTGACACCTTGGGCTACACCTTC. This codes for CASSPDTLGYTF.

V usage is TRBV6-6 and J usage is TRBJ2-7; 9 nucleotides line up with TRBD1. The CDR3 runs to 15 residues. Germline trimming cut 4 bases from V and 2 bases from J; bases unmatched to any gene: 6. Germline lookup yields CDR1 MNHNY and CDR2 SVGAGI (reference sequence). CDR3 DNA: TGTGCCAGCAGTTTACCGGGACAGGGCACCTACGAGCAGTACTTC. This translates into CASSLPGQGTYEQYF.

The CDR3 bases are TGTGCCAGCAGTTACTCGAGGCAGTCGAACACTGAAGCTTTCTTT. This codes for CASSYSRQSNTEAFF. The chain uses TRBV6-5 and TRBJ1-1, with D uncertain. From germline, CDR1 is MNHEY and CDR2 SVGAGI. V dropped 0 bases and J dropped 1 base, with 9 bases sitting between them. The length of the CDR3 is 15 residues.